These 14 T cell receptor beta chains originate from one sample sequenced in a study of early stage breast cancer tumors. The data were produced by immunoSEQ multiplex PCR, yet TCRdb's version contains in-frame clones alone and is incomplete. The sample records roughly 10,000 clones, around 75% being singletons. Material: breast tumor tissue. These receptors originate from a person aged 70 to 79 with breast cancer.

This clone is deemed large. This rearrangement joins TRBV5-6 to TRBJ2-2, with 8 bases fitting TRBD2. This CDR3 region has 14 residues. J lost 7 bases, V lost 0 bases, and 2 bases had no gene match. Germline V CDR1 and CDR2: SGHDT, YYEEEE. CDR3 loop: CASSLGTSNGELFF. The CDR3 DNA is TGTGCCAGCAGCTTGGGGACTAGCAACGGGGAGCTGTTTTTT.

This clone was recorded once. V gene TRBV30 combines with J gene TRBJ2-7; the match to TRBD1 covers 8 bases. Germline CDR1 reads GTSNPN; CDR2 reads SVGIG (reference sequence). The CDR3 consists of 15 residues. J gave up 3 bases and V 3 bases, and 10 bases lay outside the gene matches. The CDR3: CAWRGRQGSGYEQYF. The CDR3 DNA reads as TGTGCCTGGAGGGGAAGACAGGGGTCGGGCTACGAGCAGTACTTC.

The genes are TRBV2 and TRBJ2-5; maybe TRBD1 (5 bases). Germline loops: CDR1 SNHLY, CDR2 FYNNEI. Trimming shortened V by 5 bases and J by 5 bases, and 12 bases separated the two germline ends. This CDR3 spans 13 amino acids. The CDR3 region is CASSPRQLETQYF. The CDR3 region has the DNA TGTGCCAGCAGTCCCAGACAGTTGGAGACCCAGTACTTC.

This chain links TRBV5-1 with TRBJ2-3, with 8 bases matching TRBD1. The CDR3 covers 15 residues. In germline, CDR1 is SGHRS, CDR2 YFSETQ. The ends lost 4 bases at V and 4 bases at J; junction bases unmatched: 8. CDR3 residues: CASSTQGVSADTQYF. The CDR3 DNA reads TGCGCCAGCAGCACACAGGGGGTGTCGGCAGATACGCAGTATTTT.

The J gene is TRBJ2-7, the V gene TRBV28, with D tentatively TRBD2 (5 bases). The V end was cut by 5 bases, the J end by 3 bases, with 23 bases between. Per the germline V gene, CDR1 is MDHEN and CDR2 is SYDVKM. This CDR3 is 17 amino acids long. The CDR3 protein is CASSDGRSSGLGYEQYF. The CDR3 DNA reads TGTGCCAGCAGTGACGGACGGTCTTCCGGACTCGGCTACGAGCAGTACTTC.

This clone appeared once. The V and J genes are TRBV5-1 and TRBJ1-5; no clear D gene. Trimming stripped 2 bases from V and 1 base from J, with 13 bases between. The CDR3 consists of 16 residues. Per germline, CDR1 SGHRS and CDR2 YFSETQ. The CDR3 DNA reads as TGCGCCAGCAGCTTTATGCCACGAGCGAGCAATCAGCCCCAGCATTTT. Encoded protein: CASSFMPRASNQPQHF.

The V gene is TRBV18, the J gene TRBJ2-7; maybe TRBD2 (5 bases). Trimming removed 3 bases from V and 0 bases from J, with 9 bases in between. The V gene's germline CDR1 is KGHSH and CDR2 LQKENI. This CDR3 comprises 14 residues. CDR3: CASSPGDFSYEQYF. The CDR3 DNA follows: TGTGCCAGCTCACCGGGAGACTTCTCCTACGAGCAGTACTTC.

This chain connects TRBV10-3 to TRBJ2-7; 12 nucleotides match TRBD2. This CDR3 is built from 16 residues. Trimming removed 3 bases from V and 5 bases from J; junction bases left unmatched: 8. CDR1 and CDR2 (germline): ENHRY, SYGVKD. The CDR3 is CAISDKRTSGMNEQYF. The CDR3, as DNA: TGTGCCATCAGTGACAAAAGGACTAGCGGGATGAACGAGCAGTACTTC.

V usage is TRBV5-1 and J usage is TRBJ1-1; possibly TRBD1 for D (5 bases). Trimming left V 1 base short and J 5 bases short, with 9 bases between. Germline V gene lookup returns CDR1 SGHRS and CDR2 YFSETQ. CDR3 size: 13 residues. Here the CDR3 DNA reads TGCGCCAGCAGCTTGAGGGGAGGAACTGAAGCTTTCTTT. Translated, it gives CASSLRGGTEAFF. Based on the CDR3 plus reference TRBV5-1 and TRBJ1-1, the full variable domain is KAGVTQTPRYLIKTRGQQVTLSCSPISGHRSVSWYQQTPGQGLQFLFEYFSETQRNKGNFPGRFSGRQFSNSRSEMNVSTLELGDSALYLCASSLRGGTEAFFGQGTRLTVV.

This chain uses TRBV28 with TRBJ2-1, with 14 bases identical to TRBD2. The V gene's germline CDR1 is MDHEN and CDR2 SYDVKM. V shed 3 bases, J shed 7 bases, and the junction held 5 bases outside the gene matches. The length of the CDR3 is 16 residues. CDR3 protein: CASSFTGLAGDNEQFF. In DNA form, the CDR3 reads TGTGCCAGCAGTTTTACGGGACTAGCGGGAGATAATGAGCAGTTCTTC.

The chain combines TRBV11-2 with TRBJ1-1; D is undetermined. This CDR3 is built from 13 residues. Trimming pared 1 base from V and 5 bases from J, leaving 8 bases between. The germline gives CDR1 SGHAT, CDR2 FQNNGV. CDR3 DNA: TGTGCCAGCAGCTTAGTTAGAGGGACTGAAGCTTTCTTT. This codes for CASSLVRGTEAFF.

This clone was counted only a few times. The chain has TRBV10-1 and TRBJ2-2, with 10 positions matching TRBD2. This CDR3 region has 17 residues. Germline CDR1 is WNHNN and CDR2 is SYGVQD (reference sequence). V was pared by 5 bases and J by 4 bases, with 10 bases of the junction left unmatched. The CDR3 region is CASSPLKTSGATGELFF. The CDR3 DNA follows: TGCGCCAGCAGTCCCCTGAAAACTAGCGGGGCCACCGGGGAGCTGTTTTTT.

This rearrangement joins TRBV19 to TRBJ1-2, with D perhaps TRBD1 (5 bases). V was cut by 0 bases and J by 3 bases, with 8 bases left in between. Germline CDR1 reads LNHDA; CDR2 reads SQIVND (reference sequence). CDR3 length: 14 amino acids. CDR3: CASSIDPTDYGYTF. The CDR3 DNA reads as TGTGCCAGTAGTATAGACCCGACAGACTATGGCTACACCTTC.

V is TRBV6-5 and J is TRBJ2-7; 7 nucleotides line up with TRBD2. After removal of 4 bases from V and 3 bases from J, the junction contained 9 bases not matched to a gene. The CDR3 length is 15 residues. In germline, CDR1 is MNHEY, CDR2 SVGAGI. CDR3 nucleotide sequence: TGTGCCAGCAGTTCTCGCGGGACTACCGACTACGAGCAGTACTTC. Amino acid sequence: CASSSRGTTDYEQYF.